This T cell receptor (beta chain) was identified in a study of shared clonotypes between healthy human individuals. General observations from the study: Larger richness was generally estimated for naive than memory subsets.

Worth noting for this clone: The antigen is unknown. One base away lies a much larger clone, so this may be a sequencing read error. This CDR3 is also generated by other DNA sequences in the sample.

Generated by immunoSEQ multiplex PCR, the TCRdb table keeps only in-frame clones and is missing some. The data contain about 1 million clones, about 77% of them singletons. The receptor was isolated from a man aged 18 to 35 in good health. The sequenced sample consisted of memory CD4+ T cells sorted from blood. Subset: CD45RA-negative fraction.

CDR3 sequence: CASSQPLRKDGYTF. The CDR3 DNA sequence: TGCGCCAGCAGCCAGCCTTTGAGGAAGGATGGCTACACCTTC. The chain uses TRBV4-1 and TRBJ1-2; D unresolved. Germline CDR1 is MGHRA and CDR2 is YSYEKL. This CDR3 is built from 14 residues. The V and J ends lost 3 bases and 6 bases respectively, with 14 bases between them.